The rows below give T cell receptor beta chains drawn from one sample of a study of shared clonotypes between healthy human individuals. The data were produced by immunoSEQ multiplex PCR, yet TCRdb's version contains in-frame clones alone and is incomplete. The sample holds under 2,000,000 clones, about 95% seen once. Sequenced material: naive CD8+ T cells sorted from blood. These receptors all come from a man aged 18 to 29 in good health. Each CDR3 is given with its conserved first and last residue. Each record gives: clone size, D gene, J gene, V gene, CDR3 DNA, CDR3 protein. A D gene is named only where the DNA matches it firmly. Some rows mark clone size as missing; the rest say once, few, many or name a class of expanded clone.

>-|-|TRBJ1-1|TRBV15
TGTGCCACCAGCTTATTCTCCGGGGCCACTGAAGCTTTCTTT
CATSLFSGATEAFF
>-|-|TRBJ2-7|TRBV7-6
TGTGCCAGCAGCTTAGAACAGAGAAGCTTCTACGAGCAGTACTTC
CASSLEQRSFYEQYF
>-|TRBD1|TRBJ1-2|TRBV13
TGTGCCAGCAGCGAGAAGGGACAGGAGAACTATGGCTACACCTTC
CASSEKGQENYGYTF
>-|-|TRBJ2-1|TRBV29-1
TGCAGCGTTGCGGGTAGCGGACTCTACAATGAGCAGTTCTTC
CSVAGSGLYNEQFF
>-|TRBD1|TRBJ1-5|TRBV6-1
TGTGCCAGCAGTGCTATGACAGGGGGTCAGCCCCAGCATTTT
CASSAMTGGQPQHF
>-|-|TRBJ2-1|TRBV7-3
TGTGCCAGCAGCGGGGCTACCAATGAGCAGTTCTTC
CASSGATNEQFF
>-|-|TRBJ2-7|TRBV2
TGTGCCAGCAGTGAGAGGGCCTACGAGCAGTACTTC
CASSERAYEQYF
>-|TRBD1|TRBJ1-2|TRBV6-5
TGTGCCAGCAGTTTTACCCAGGGGGGGGTTTCCTATGGCTACACCTTC
CASSFTQGGVSYGYTF
>-|-|TRBJ1-2|TRBV9
TGTGCCAGCAGCGTGGGGGGCGGGAGCTCTGGCTACACCTTC
CASSVGGGSSGYTF
>-|-|TRBJ2-7|TRBV27
TGTGCCAGCAGGGACATTCAGGGGGGCTACGAGCAGTACTTC
CASRDIQGGYEQYF
>-|-|TRBJ1-1|TRBV11-1
TGTGCCAGCAGCTTAGCCGGGACATACATGAACACTGAAGCTTTCTTT
CASSLAGTYMNTEAFF
>-|-|TRBJ2-3|TRBV5-4
TGTGCCAGCAGCTACCAGGGTGGGGGCACAGATACGCAGTATTTT
CASSYQGGGTDTQYF
>-|-|TRBJ2-7|TRBV5-1
TGCGCCAGCAGCTTGGCCCGAGGGGGCTACGAGCAGTACTTC
CASSLARGGYEQYF
>once|TRBD2|TRBJ2-3|TRBV27
TGTGCCAGCAGCCCCGGGACTAGAATGGCGGATACGCAGTATTTT
CASSPGTRMADTQYF
>-|-|TRBJ1-5|TRBV2
TGTGCCAGCAGATATCGACAGGTTAGCAATCAGCCCCAGCATTTT
CASRYRQVSNQPQHF
>-|TRBD1|TRBJ2-1|TRBV29-1
TGCAGCGTTTCTACCGGGACAGGAATAGCCACCACCTACAATGAGCAGTTCTTC
CSVSTGTGIATTYNEQFF
>-|-|TRBJ2-1|TRBV7-9
TGTGCCAGCAGTCAAAATATCCATGAGCAGTTCTTC
CASSQNIHEQFF
>once|-|TRBJ2-1|TRBV7-6
TGTGCCAGCAGCCCCCTAGGGGGACCCTACAATGAGCAGTTCTTC
CASSPLGGPYNEQFF
>-|TRBD2|TRBJ2-3|TRBV7-3
TGTGCCAGCAGCCTCGGACTAGCGGGGATCACAGATACGCAGTATTTT
CASSLGLAGITDTQYF
>once|TRBD1|TRBJ1-5|TRBV28
TGTGCCAGCAGTCCCCAGGGGGAAGCTCAGCCCCAGCATTTT
CASSPQGEAQPQHF
>-|-|TRBJ1-1|TRBV15
TGTGCCACCAGCGCGGGATGGGGTACTGAAGCTTTCTTT
CATSAGWGTEAFF
>-|-|TRBJ2-7|TRBV4-1
TGCGCCAGCAGCCAAGATCTGACTAGTGGCTACGAGCAGTACTTC
CASSQDLTSGYEQYF
>-|-|TRBJ2-7|TRBV9
TGTGCCAGCAGCGTCCAGGACAGCTACGAGCAGTACTTC
CASSVQDSYEQYF
>-|-|TRBJ2-3|TRBV10-3
TGTGCCATCAGTGAGTCCCCGAGCGGTAGCACAGATACGCAGTATTTT
CAISESPSGSTDTQYF
>-|-|TRBJ2-3|TRBV5-1
TGCGCCAGCAGCTACAACAACCCAGATACGCAGTATTTT
CASSYNNPDTQYF
>-|TRBD1|TRBJ2-5|TRBV4-3
TGCGCCAGCAGCCCGTCGACAGGGGCGGGAGAGACCCAGTACTTC
CASSPSTGAGETQYF
>-|TRBD2|TRBJ2-1|TRBV9
TGTGCCAGCAGCGTAGTCCCGGGAGCGGGATACAATGAGCAGTTCTTC
CASSVVPGAGYNEQFF
>-|-|TRBJ2-7|TRBV4-3
TGCGCCAGCAGCCAAGTACTGATAGGGGAGCAGTACTTC
CASSQVLIGEQYF
>-|TRBD1|TRBJ2-1|TRBV7-6
TGTGCCAGCAGCTTAGCGGAGACAGGGGAGCAGTTCTTC
CASSLAETGEQFF
>-|-|TRBJ2-1|TRBV6-4
TGTGCCAGCACCGACAGGTCTTACAATGAGCAGTTCTTC
CASTDRSYNEQFF
>-|TRBD1|TRBJ1-6|TRBV4-1
TGCGCCAGCAGCACTTCACCGGGACAGGGGTTATCACCCCTCCACTTT
CASSTSPGQGLSPLHF
>-|-|TRBJ2-7|TRBV9
TGTGCCAGCAGCGTGGGCGGACAGAGCGACCTATTCTTC
CASSVGGQSDLFF
>-|-|TRBJ1-2|TRBV7-9
TGTGCCAGCAGCTCAGACCTCGGGGAATTTAACTATGGCTACACCTTC
CASSSDLGEFNYGYTF
>once|TRBD2|TRBJ2-1|TRBV29-1
TGCAGCGTTGAAGTAGCGGGGAGTAGCTCCTACAATGAGCAGTTCTTC
CSVEVAGSSSYNEQFF
>once|TRBD1|TRBJ1-2|TRBV27
TGTGCCAGCAGTTTGGCAGGGGGGGACTATGGCTACACCTTC
CASSLAGGDYGYTF
>-|-|TRBJ1-2|TRBV27
TGTGCCAGCAGTTCCCCGCCCTATGGCTACACCTTC
CASSSPPYGYTF
>-|-|TRBJ2-5|TRBV7-9
TGTGCCAGCAGCTTAGGGCAGGGCCAGGAGACCCAGTACTTC
CASSLGQGQETQYF
>-|-|TRBJ2-2|TRBV6-5
TGTGCCAGCAGTTGGCAGGTGGAGGAGGCCGGGGAGCTGTTTTTT
CASSWQVEEAGELFF
>once|-|TRBJ1-2|TRBV4-3
TGCGCCAGCAGCCAAGAGCCAGAGGATCGGAGCTATGGCTACACCTTC
CASSQEPEDRSYGYTF
>-|TRBD1|TRBJ2-7|TRBV13
TGTGCCAGCAGCTTTCAGGGGGACTCCTACGAGCAGTACTTC
CASSFQGDSYEQYF
>once|TRBD1|TRBJ2-7|TRBV4-1
TGCGCCAGCAGCCAAGATGGGACAGGGGCCGTCGAGCAGTACTTC
CASSQDGTGAVEQYF
>-|-|TRBJ2-7|TRBV7-9
TGTGCCAGCAGCCCCCCCGGGCTGGGCAAGTTCACCTACGAGCAGTACTTC
CASSPPGLGKFTYEQYF